This TCR beta chain was obtained from a study of cytomegalovirus exposure and HLA in healthy donors listed by TCRdb under 2017. For the wider study: According to a later analysis, the 120 validation repertoires were produced on the same platform as the 666 repertoires of the first cohort. To predict cytomegalovirus infection status, the study brought together high-throughput TCR immunosequencing, statistical association of individual TCRs with disease status, and machine learning. Besides the first cohort of roughly 700 subjects, a separate validation cohort made up of about 120 different subjects was used. The study aimed to test whether cataloging public T cell receptors could reveal signatures of past pathogen exposure.

Library method: the immunoSEQ multiplex PCR assay. Concerning the study's data processing: To diagnose cytomegalovirus status from the catalog of TCR beta chain sequences, a statistical classification framework was built. Held by TCRdb, this immuneACCESS table contains in-frame sequences only and omits some clones. Under half of the omission traces to an unresolved V gene where checked; the cause of the rest is unknown. V and J calls plus clone size are reproduced from that table; the DNA served to infer D and trimming. Present in this sample are tens of thousands of clones, about 94% of which were seen just once. 1.5% to 1.9% of the sample is taken by the ten largest. The study at large found these results: Most TCR sequences were observed very rarely across donors, whereas some public TCRs were present in many individuals. The study listed 164 TCR beta chains as associated with cytomegalovirus. All 120 repertoires were used to score co-occurrence in the validation cohort in a later analysis, because that analysis had no HLA typing for the cohort. It was suggested by the authors that the approach could potentially be generalized to other disease states and immunological phenotypes. A few of the identified cytomegalovirus-associated TCR beta chains were confirmed in vitro to be specific for cytomegalovirus antigens. Of the cluster scores, 85% to 95% were above 0 in a later analysis, which found that TCRs clustered in the first cohort also tended to co-occur in the 90 to 150 validation repertoires. Cytomegalovirus status was reported to be diagnosed by the classifier with high specificity and sensitivity in both the original and validation cohorts.

The V and J ends are trimmed by 0 bases and 5 bases, leaving 12 bases between them. Counted from cysteine to phenylalanine, this CDR3 has 14 amino acids. Of all the DNA, just the CDR3 is kept, 42 bases in frame from base 1. Per the germline V gene (reference sequence), SGHKS is the CDR1 and YYEKEE is the CDR2. Concerning this clone itself: Its antigen is currently not known. No per-base quality is available; no much larger clone lies one base away.

Separate from the approximately 700-subject first cohort, the validation cohort of 120 subjects was the group to which the donors belonged. The sequencing sample was made of PBMCs. This clonotype originated in a man aged 18 to 29 in good health and CMV-seropositive. Here the chain combines TRBV5-5 and TRBJ2-7; perhaps TRBD1 is the D gene, with 6 bases matching. At the DNA level, the sequence is TGTGCCAGCAGCTTGGTGGCAGGGGTGGACGAGCAGTACTTC. This encodes CASSLVAGVDEQYF.